This T cell receptor (beta chain) was observed in a study of T cell responses to AZD1222 COVID-19 vaccine. This CDR3 spans 15 amino acids. Germline V lookup: CDR1 ENHRY, CDR2 SYGVKD. Trimming at V came to 3 bases and at J to 8 bases, leaving 8 bases not matched to a gene. Generated by immunoSEQ multiplex PCR, the TCRdb table keeps only in-frame clones and is missing some. In the table there are 95,000 to 100,000 clones, about 86% of which are singletons. The gene calls are TRBV10-3 and TRBJ2-4; 9 bases match TRBD2. The sequencing here drew on peripheral blood, taken on day 0 of AZD1222 vaccination. The sequence was obtained from an adult in good health. The CDR3 region has the DNA TGTGCCATCAGTGATACTGGACTAGCGTTGGACATTCAGTACTTC. This translates into CAISDTGLALDIQYF.